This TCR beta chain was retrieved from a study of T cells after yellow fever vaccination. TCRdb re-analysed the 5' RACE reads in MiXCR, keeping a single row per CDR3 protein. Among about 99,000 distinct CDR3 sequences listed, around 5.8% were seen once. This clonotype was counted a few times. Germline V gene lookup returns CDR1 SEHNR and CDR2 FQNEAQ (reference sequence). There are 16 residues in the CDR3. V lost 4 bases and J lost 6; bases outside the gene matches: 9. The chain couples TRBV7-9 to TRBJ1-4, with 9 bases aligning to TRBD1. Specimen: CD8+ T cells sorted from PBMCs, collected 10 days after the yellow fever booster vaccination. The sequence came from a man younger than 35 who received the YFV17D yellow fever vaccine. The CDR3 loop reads CASSSNRGREYEKLFF. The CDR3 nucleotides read TGTGCCAGCAGCTCAAACAGGGGGCGGGAGTATGAAAAACTGTTTTTT.